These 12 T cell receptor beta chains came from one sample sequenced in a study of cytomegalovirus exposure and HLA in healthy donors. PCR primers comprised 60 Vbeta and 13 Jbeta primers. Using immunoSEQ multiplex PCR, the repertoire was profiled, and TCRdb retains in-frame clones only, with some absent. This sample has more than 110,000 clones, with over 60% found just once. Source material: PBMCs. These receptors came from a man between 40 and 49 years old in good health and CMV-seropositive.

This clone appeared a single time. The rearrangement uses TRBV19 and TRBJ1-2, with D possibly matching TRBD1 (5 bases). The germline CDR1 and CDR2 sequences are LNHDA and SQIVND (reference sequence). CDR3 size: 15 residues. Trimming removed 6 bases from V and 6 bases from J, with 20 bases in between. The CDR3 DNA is TGTGCCAGTAGAGCCAGGGAGGGACGGAAGGATGGCTACACCTTC. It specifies CASRAREGRKDGYTF.

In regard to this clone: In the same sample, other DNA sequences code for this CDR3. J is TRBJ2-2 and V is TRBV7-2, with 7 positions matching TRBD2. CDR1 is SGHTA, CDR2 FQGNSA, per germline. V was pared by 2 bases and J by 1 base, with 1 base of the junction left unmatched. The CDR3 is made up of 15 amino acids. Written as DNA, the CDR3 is TGTGCCAGCAGCTTATCGGGGGGGAACACCGGGGAGCTGTTTTTT. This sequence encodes CASSLSGGNTGELFF.

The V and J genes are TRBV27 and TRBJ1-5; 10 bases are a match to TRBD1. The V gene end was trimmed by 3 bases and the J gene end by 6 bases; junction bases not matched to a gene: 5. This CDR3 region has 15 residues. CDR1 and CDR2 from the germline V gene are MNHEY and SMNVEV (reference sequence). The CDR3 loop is CASSFRTGGIQPQHF. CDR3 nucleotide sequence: TGTGCCAGCAGTTTTCGGACAGGGGGAATTCAGCCCCAGCATTTT.

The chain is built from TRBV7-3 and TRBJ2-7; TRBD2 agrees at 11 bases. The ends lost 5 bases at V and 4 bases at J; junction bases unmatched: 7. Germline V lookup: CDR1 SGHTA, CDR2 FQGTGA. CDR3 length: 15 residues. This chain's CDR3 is CASSARLAGRYEQYF. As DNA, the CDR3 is TGTGCCAGCAGCGCCCGACTAGCGGGAAGGTACGAGCAGTACTTC.

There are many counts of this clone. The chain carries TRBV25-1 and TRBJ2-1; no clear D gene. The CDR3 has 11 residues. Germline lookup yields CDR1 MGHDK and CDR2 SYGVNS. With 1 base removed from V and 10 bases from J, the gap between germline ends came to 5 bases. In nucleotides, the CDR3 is TGTGCCAGCAGTGAATTGACAGAGCAGTTCTTC. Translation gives CASSELTEQFF.

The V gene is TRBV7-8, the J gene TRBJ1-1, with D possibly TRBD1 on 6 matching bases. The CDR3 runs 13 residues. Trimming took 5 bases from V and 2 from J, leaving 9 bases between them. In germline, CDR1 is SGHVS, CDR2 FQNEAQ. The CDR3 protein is CASSRQVNTEAFF. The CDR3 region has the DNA TGTGCCAGCAGCCGACAGGTAAACACTGAAGCTTTCTTT.

The CDR3 nucleotides read TGTGCCATCACCAAACGAGCGATCTTTAGCAATCAGCCCCAGCATTTT. Residues: CAITKRAIFSNQPQHF. The rearrangement uses TRBV10-3 and TRBJ1-5; the D is unclear. The CDR3 sequence is 16 residues long. Between the trimmed V and J ends, which lost 7 bases and 0 bases, there was a span of 16 bases. Germline V gives CDR1 ENHRY, CDR2 SYGVKD.

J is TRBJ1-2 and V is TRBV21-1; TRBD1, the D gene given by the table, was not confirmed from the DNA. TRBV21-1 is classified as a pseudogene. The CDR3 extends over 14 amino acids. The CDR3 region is CASRIPKDRIGYTF. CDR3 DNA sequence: TGTGCCAGCAGGATACCTAAGGACAGAATTGGCTACACCTTC.

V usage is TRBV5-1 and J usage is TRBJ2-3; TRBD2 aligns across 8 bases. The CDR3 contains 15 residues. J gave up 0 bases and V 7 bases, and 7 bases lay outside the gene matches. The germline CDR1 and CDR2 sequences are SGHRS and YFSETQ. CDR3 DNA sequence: TGCGCCAGCCATCCGGGAGGGCTTAGCACAGATACGCAGTATTTT. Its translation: CASHPGGLSTDTQYF.

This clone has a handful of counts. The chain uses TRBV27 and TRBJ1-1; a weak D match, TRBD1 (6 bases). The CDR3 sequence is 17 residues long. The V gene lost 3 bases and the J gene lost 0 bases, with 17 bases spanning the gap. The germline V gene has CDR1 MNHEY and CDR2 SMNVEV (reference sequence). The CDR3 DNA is TGTGCCAGCAGTTTTGAAAGGGGGGGAGCCCTGAACACTGAAGCTTTCTTT. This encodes CASSFERGGALNTEAFF.

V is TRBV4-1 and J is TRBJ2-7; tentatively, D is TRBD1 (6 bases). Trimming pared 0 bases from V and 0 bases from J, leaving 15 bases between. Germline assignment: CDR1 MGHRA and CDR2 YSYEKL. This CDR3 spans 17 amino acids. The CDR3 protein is CASSQDLEQGVSYEQYF. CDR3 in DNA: TGCGCCAGCAGCCAAGATCTTGAACAGGGAGTCTCCTACGAGCAGTACTTC.

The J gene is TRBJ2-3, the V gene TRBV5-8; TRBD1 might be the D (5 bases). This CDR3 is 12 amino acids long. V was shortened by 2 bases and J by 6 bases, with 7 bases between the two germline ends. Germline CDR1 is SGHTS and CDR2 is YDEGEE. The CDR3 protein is CASSLYRDTQYF. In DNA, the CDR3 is TGTGCCAGCAGCTTATACAGGGATACGCAGTATTTT.